This T cell receptor beta chain was retrieved from a study of Ad26.COV2.S vaccination and SARS-CoV-2 variants. General study results and limits: Reports say spike-specific CD8+ and CD4+ T cell responses covered substantial breadth after vaccination. Spike-specific TCR breadth in vaccine recipients exceeded that seen in placebo recipients.

With respect to this clone: Its target is unknown.

Noted treatment: around 19 received Ad26.COV2.S at low or high dose, single or two shots; five or six received placebo; per-sample allocation not given. Sampling happened 63 days after the first vaccine or placebo injection. Sequencing was performed with immunoSEQ multiplex PCR; in TCRdb, only in-frame clones are kept and a portion is missing. This sample yields approximately 300,000 clones, of which over 80% are seen a single time; 2.1% belongs to the top ten. With 8 bases clipped from V and 16 bases from J, the junction kept 8 bases outside the gene matches. CDR1 SNHLY and CDR2 FYNNEI come from the germline V gene. The CDR3 is 10 amino acids.

This rearrangement joins TRBV2 to TRBJ2-1, with TRBD1 matching 7 bases. The TCR originated in a person aged 18 to 65 who received the Ad26.COV2.S COVID-19 vaccine or a placebo. The starting material was peripheral blood, obtained in a trial of Ad26.COV2.S vaccine versus placebo. The CDR3 is CASGRDRIFF. Here the CDR3 DNA reads TGTGCCAGCGGCCGGGACAGAATATTCTTC.